The rows below give T cell receptor beta chains drawn from one sample of a study of T cell responses to AZD1222 COVID-19 vaccine. Assay used: immunoSEQ multiplex PCR; TCRdb lists only in-frame clones, some missing. The sample records around 66,000 clones, roughly 84% being singletons. The material sequenced was peripheral blood, taken on day 0 of AZD1222 vaccination. The receptors derive from an adult in good health. The CDR3 runs from the conserved cysteine through the conserved F or W. The D gene is left open where the match is weak. Clone size is shown for a subset of rows, as once, few, many or a class of expanded clone.

d_gene: TRBD1; v_gene: TRBV28; abundance: .; j_gene: TRBJ1-2; CDR3aa: CAVTGVWGGYTF; CDR3nt: TGTGCCGTGACAGGGGTTTGGGGAGGCTACACCTTC
d_gene: .; v_gene: TRBV28; abundance: .; j_gene: TRBJ1-5; CDR3aa: CASRNSRRMSNQPQHF; CDR3nt: TGTGCCAGCAGAAATTCTCGACGGATGAGCAATCAGCCCCAGCATTTT
d_gene: TRBD2; v_gene: TRBV6-6; abundance: .; j_gene: TRBJ2-1; CDR3aa: CASSAGTSGRGEQFF; CDR3nt: TGTGCCAGCAGTGCAGGGACTAGCGGGAGGGGTGAGCAGTTCTTC
d_gene: .; v_gene: TRBV27; abundance: .; j_gene: TRBJ1-1; CDR3aa: CASSTQWGDAFF; CDR3nt: TGTGCCAGCAGTACCCAGTGGGGGGATGCTTTCTTT
d_gene: TRBD1; v_gene: TRBV7-9; abundance: .; j_gene: TRBJ2-1; CDR3aa: CASSLGQGIEQFF; CDR3nt: TGTGCCAGCAGCTTGGGACAGGGGATTGAGCAGTTCTTC
d_gene: .; v_gene: TRBV2; abundance: .; j_gene: TRBJ2-7; CDR3aa: CASAGTRWLPHF; CDR3nt: TGTGCCAGCGCGGGGACCCGCTGGCTCCCGCACTTC
d_gene: .; v_gene: TRBV6-5; abundance: .; j_gene: TRBJ1-2; CDR3aa: CAIETQGGGYTF; CDR3nt: TGTGCCATCGAGACCCAGGGCGGTGGCTACACCTTC
d_gene: .; v_gene: TRBV9; abundance: .; j_gene: TRBJ2-1; CDR3aa: CASSVAGEQGYEQFF; CDR3nt: TGTGCCAGCAGCGTAGCGGGAGAGCAGGGCTATGAGCAGTTCTTC
d_gene: .; v_gene: TRBV4-2; abundance: .; j_gene: TRBJ2-2; CDR3aa: CASSLNSLELFF; CDR3nt: TGTGCCAGCAGCCTTAACAGCCTTGAGCTGTTTTTT
d_gene: .; v_gene: TRBV6-2/TRBV6-3; abundance: once; j_gene: TRBJ2-1; CDR3aa: CASSLSVHEQFF; CDR3nt: TGTGCCAGCAGTCTATCAGTCCATGAGCAGTTCTTC
d_gene: .; v_gene: TRBV5-1; abundance: .; j_gene: TRBJ2-1; CDR3aa: CASSLMGNYNEQFF; CDR3nt: TGCGCCAGCAGCTTGATGGGAAACTACAATGAGCAGTTCTTC
d_gene: TRBD2; v_gene: TRBV6-4; abundance: .; j_gene: TRBJ2-1; CDR3aa: CASSDSAGGPNEQFF; CDR3nt: TGTGCCAGCAGTGACTCGGCGGGGGGGCCTAATGAGCAGTTCTTC
d_gene: .; v_gene: TRBV29-1; abundance: .; j_gene: TRBJ1-1; CDR3aa: CSVELGGNTEAFF; CDR3nt: TGCAGCGTTGAGTTGGGGGGGAACACTGAAGCTTTCTTT
d_gene: .; v_gene: TRBV7-9; abundance: once; j_gene: TRBJ2-4; CDR3aa: CASSLAGTAKNIQYF; CDR3nt: TGTGCCAGCAGCTTAGCTGGAACAGCCAAAAACATTCAGTACTTC
d_gene: .; v_gene: TRBV11-3; abundance: .; j_gene: TRBJ1-1; CDR3aa: CASSFSQGYTEAFF; CDR3nt: TGTGCCAGCAGCTTTTCCCAGGGGTACACTGAAGCTTTCTTT
d_gene: TRBD1; v_gene: TRBV20-1; abundance: .; j_gene: TRBJ1-1; CDR3aa: CSAYRGAEAFF; CDR3nt: TGCAGTGCGTACAGGGGCGCTGAAGCTTTCTTT
d_gene: .; v_gene: TRBV11-1; abundance: .; j_gene: TRBJ1-2; CDR3aa: CASSFQGWSYGYTF; CDR3nt: TGTGCCAGCAGCTTTCAGGGATGGAGCTATGGCTACACCTTC
d_gene: TRBD1; v_gene: TRBV9; abundance: .; j_gene: TRBJ2-1; CDR3aa: CASSVDGQVYNEQFF; CDR3nt: TGTGCCAGCAGCGTAGATGGACAGGTATACAATGAGCAGTTCTTC
d_gene: TRBD1; v_gene: TRBV10-3; abundance: once; j_gene: TRBJ2-7; CDR3aa: CAISLRTGGDPSSYEQYF; CDR3nt: TGTGCCATCAGTCTCCGGACAGGGGGCGATCCCAGCTCCTACGAGCAGTACTTC
d_gene: .; v_gene: TRBV4-2; abundance: .; j_gene: TRBJ1-2; CDR3aa: CASSQVYNYGYTF; CDR3nt: TGTGCCAGCAGCCAGGTCTATAACTATGGCTACACCTTC
d_gene: .; v_gene: TRBV6-5; abundance: once; j_gene: TRBJ1-2; CDR3aa: CASTGNYGYTF; CDR3nt: TGTGCCAGCACAGGGAACTATGGCTACACCTTC
d_gene: .; v_gene: TRBV6-2/TRBV6-3; abundance: .; j_gene: TRBJ1-5; CDR3aa: CASSSRYHQPQHF; CDR3nt: TGTGCCAGCAGTTCGAGGTATCATCAGCCCCAGCATTTT
d_gene: TRBD2; v_gene: TRBV9; abundance: .; j_gene: TRBJ2-3; CDR3aa: CASSAALVERGSDTQYF; CDR3nt: TGTGCCAGCAGCGCGGCCCTCGTCGAGCGGGGGTCCGATACGCAGTATTTT
d_gene: .; v_gene: TRBV19; abundance: .; j_gene: TRBJ1-6; CDR3aa: CATRDEAHNSPLHF; CDR3nt: TGTGCCACCCGGGATGAGGCACATAATTCACCCCTCCACTTT
d_gene: .; v_gene: TRBV29-1; abundance: few; j_gene: TRBJ1-1; CDR3aa: CSVVAGNTEAFF; CDR3nt: TGCAGCGTTGTAGCGGGGAACACTGAAGCTTTCTTT